The subject of this entry is one T cell receptor beta chain. Its antigen is not identified. The sample is drawn from a study of cytomegalovirus exposure and HLA in healthy donors. Points from the study as a whole: Across donors, most TCRs were seen rarely, yet some public ones were widespread. The classifier reportedly diagnosed cytomegalovirus status with high specificity and sensitivity. The listing of 150 to 200 TCR beta chains classed them as cytomegalovirus-associated.

Assay: immunoSEQ multiplex PCR; the TCRdb copy retains only in-frame clones and omits some. The data show fewer than 300,000 clones, approximately 90% seen once. Separate from the approximately 670-subject first cohort, the roughly 120-subject validation cohort was the one that the donors belonged to. The CDR3 loop spans 15 amino acids. CDR1 LGHNT and CDR2 FRNRAP come from the germline V gene. With 6 bases removed from V and 4 bases from J, the gap between germline ends came to 17 bases. The receptor was derived from a woman aged 18 to 35 in good health and CMV-seronegative. The gene calls are TRBV12-5 and TRBJ2-3; possibly TRBD2 for D (7 bases). The source material was PBMCs. The CDR3 loop reads CASGHLRGAADTQYF. CDR3 sequence (DNA): TGTGCTAGTGGCCATTTACGGGGGGCAGCAGATACGCAGTATTTT.